The next 5 T cell receptor beta chains were all read from a single sample in a study of memory CD4+ T cells and cytomegalovirus serostatus. The sort gate was single viable CD3+CD4+CD8-CD45RO+ cells for memory CD4+ T cells. The data were produced by immunoSEQ multiplex PCR, yet TCRdb's version contains in-frame clones alone and is incomplete. The sample comprises around 25,000 clones, 76% of which are singletons, and approximately 0.97% rests with the top ten. The sample taken for sequencing was memory CD4+ T cells from blood. The receptors were gathered from an adult in good health and CMV-seronegative.

The chain couples TRBV7-9 to TRBJ2-7; 8 positions agree with TRBD1. The CDR3 length is 13 residues. V shed 5 bases and J 2 bases; nucleotides not matched to a gene: 2. Germline V gene sequence: CDR1 SEHNR, CDR2 FQNEAQ (reference sequence). The CDR3 nucleotides read TGTGCCAGCAGCACGACAGGGGCCTACGAGCAGTACTTC. It codes for CASSTTGAYEQYF.

This chain joins TRBV28 and TRBJ2-7; D remains ambiguous. Germline V gives CDR1 MDHEN, CDR2 SYDVKM. Trimming cost V 2 bases and J 0 bases, with 2 bases left between them. This CDR3 spans 12 amino acids. The CDR3 loop is CASSLTSYEQYF. The DNA of the CDR3 is TGTGCCAGCAGTTTAACCTCCTACGAGCAGTACTTC.

The rearrangement uses TRBV4-3 and TRBJ2-1, with D perhaps being TRBD1 or TRBD2 (5 bases each). The V and J ends lost 3 bases and 6 bases respectively, with 18 bases between them. This CDR3 has 16 amino acids. The germline V gene has CDR1 LGHNA and CDR2 YSLEER. CDR3 residues: CASSHVGVTRGNEQFF. CDR3 DNA: TGCGCCAGCAGCCATGTGGGGGTAACTAGGGGCAATGAGCAGTTCTTC.

This chain connects TRBV10-2 to TRBJ2-7; a weak D match, TRBD1 (6 bases). Per germline, CDR1 WSHSY and CDR2 SAAADI. The CDR3 runs 19 residues. V dropped 5 bases and J dropped 3 bases, with 29 bases sitting between them. The CDR3 region is CASSPFYTGRPGTNYEQYF. CDR3 bases: TGCGCCAGCAGTCCTTTTTATACAGGGCGCCCCGGGACAAACTACGAGCAGTACTTC.

This chain uses TRBV6-4 with TRBJ2-2; no firm D call. V shed 8 bases and J shed 5 bases, with 15 bases lying between them. This CDR3 is built from 14 residues. Germline assignment: CDR1 MRHNA and CDR2 SNTAGT. DNA of the CDR3: TGTGCCAGCCCTCCCCCCCCTAGGACCGGGGAGCTGTTTTTT. Protein sequence: CASPPPPRTGELFF.